What follows are 31 T cell receptor beta chains derived from one specimen sequenced in a study of T-cell reconstitution after alpha-beta-depleted transplantation in children. Preparation of the TCRbeta library used unique molecular identifiers. TCRdb recomputed calls from the PCR reads with MiXCR, one row per CDR3 protein. The data contain around 440,000 distinct CDR3 sequences, roughly a tenth of them singletons. The source was PBMCs, collected before TCRalphabeta/CD19-depleted stem cell transplant. These receptors all stem from a child younger than 10 with inherited bone marrow failure, due to receive a stem cell transplant.

The rearrangement joins TRBV9 to TRBJ2-7, with TRBD1 matching 11 bases. V lost 8 bases and J lost 7; bases outside the gene matches: 8. This CDR3 is 13 amino acids long. Germline loops: CDR1 SGDLS, CDR2 YYNGEE. Written as DNA, the CDR3 is TGTGCCAGTCGAGGACAGGGGGCGGGGGAGCAGTACTTC. Protein sequence: CASRGQGAGEQYF.

This clonotype was counted only a few times. The chain uses TRBV28 and TRBJ2-1; TRBD2 agrees at 11 bases. Losses at the gene ends were 2 bases for V and 15 bases for J; bases not matched to a gene: 9. Germline V gene sequence: CDR1 MDHEN, CDR2 SYDVKM. The CDR3 covers 14 residues. The CDR3 loop reads CASSLSPGLAEGFF. CDR3 DNA sequence: TGTGCCAGCAGTTTAAGTCCGGGACTAGCGGAGGGGTTCTTC.

This clonotype was recorded many times. The CDR3 DNA sequence: TGTGCCAGCACCCTCGGACCGGGACAGATACGATTTGCTAACTATGGCTACACCTTC. Encoded protein: CASTLGPGQIRFANYGYTF. The J gene is TRBJ1-2, the V gene TRBV11-2; TRBD1 matches at 7 bases. V trimming: 7 bases; J trimming: 0 bases; junction bases outside the gene matches: 20. This CDR3 comprises 19 residues. Germline-derived CDR1 and CDR2 are SGHAT and FQNNGV.

This clonotype was seen many times. The rearrangement uses TRBV5-1 and TRBJ2-5; D may be TRBD2 (7 bases). Germline CDR1 and CDR2: SGHRS and YFSETQ. V was cut by 6 bases and J by 0 bases, with 15 bases left in between. The CDR3 sequence is 15 residues long. CDR3 sequence reads: CASTEGGGYQETQYF. CDR3 sequence (DNA): TGCGCCAGCACCGAGGGAGGGGGGTACCAAGAGACCCAGTACTTC.

This clonotype was seen more than once but under ten times. J is TRBJ2-1 and V is TRBV3-1; D call uncertain. V gave up 1 base and J gave up 12 bases, with 7 bases separating them. The germline V gene encodes CDR1 LGHDT and CDR2 YNNKEL (reference sequence). The length of the CDR3 is 11 residues. The CDR3 loop is CASSQGPGQFF. In DNA form, the CDR3 reads TGTGCCAGCAGCCAAGGGCCAGGGCAGTTCTTC.

The V gene is TRBV5-1, the J gene TRBJ2-1, with D possibly TRBD2 on 6 matching bases. The CDR3 has 20 residues. CDR1 is SGHRS and CDR2 is YFSETQ in the germline V gene. Trimming pared 0 bases from V and 7 bases from J, leaving 29 bases between. The CDR3 spells CASSLAPPGGGGPQENEQFF. In nucleotides, the CDR3 is TGCGCCAGCAGCTTGGCCCCACCCGGGGGAGGCGGTCCCCAAGAGAATGAGCAGTTCTTC. Complete variable domain (other parts from reference TRBV5-1 and TRBJ2-1): KAGVTQTPRYLIKTRGQQVTLSCSPISGHRSVSWYQQTPGQGLQFLFEYFSETQRNKGNFPGRFSGRQFSNSRSEMNVSTLELGDSALYLCASSLAPPGGGGPQENEQFFGPGTRLTVL.

The chain is built from TRBV12-3 or TRBV12-4 and TRBJ2-7; D remains ambiguous. This CDR3 has 14 residues. Between the trimmed V and J ends, which lost 3 bases and 0 bases, there was a span of 9 bases. CDR3 sequence: CASSFLQDSYEQYF. The CDR3 DNA reads TGTGCCAGCAGTTTTCTCCAGGACTCCTACGAGCAGTACTTC.

This clonotype was detected many times. The genes are TRBV7-2 and TRBJ1-5; D gene ambiguous. The CDR3 contains 12 residues. Trimming took off 3 bases at V and 6 bases at J, with 6 bases between the two ends. Germline V CDR1 and CDR2: SGHTA, FQGNSA. DNA for the CDR3: TGTGCCAGCAGCTTGCCGGGTCAGCCCCAGCATTTT. This translates into CASSLPGQPQHF.

In its sample, this clonotype was seen many times. V usage is TRBV6-6 and J usage is TRBJ1-2, with D perhaps TRBD1 (5 bases). The germline V gene encodes CDR1 MNHNY and CDR2 SVGAGI (reference sequence). The CDR3 consists of 13 residues. Between the trimmed V and J ends, which lost 5 bases and 3 bases, there was a span of 10 bases. For the CDR3, the DNA is TGTGCCAGCAGTCAACGGGGCGACTATGGCTACACCTTC. This sequence encodes CASSQRGDYGYTF.

This clonotype was seen many times. J is TRBJ2-3 and V is TRBV7-9; no definite D call. The length of the CDR3 is 14 residues. The V gene lost 2 bases and the J gene lost 4 bases, with 10 bases spanning the gap. Looked up from germline, CDR1 is SEHNR and CDR2 is FQNEAQ (reference sequence). The CDR3 DNA follows: TGTGCCAGCAGCTTATACTATCGGGCAGATACGCAGTATTTT. Its translation is CASSLYYRADTQYF.

This clonotype was picked up a small number of times. This chain joins TRBV28 and TRBJ2-5; D gene ambiguous. V lost 5 bases and J 5 bases, leaving 18 bases between the germline ends. Germline-derived CDR1 and CDR2 are MDHEN and SYDVKM. The CDR3 covers 15 residues. The CDR3 protein is CASSRHPLSGETQYF. Here the CDR3 DNA reads TGTGCCAGCAGTCGCCACCCACTGTCCGGGGAGACCCAGTACTTC. Variable domain in full (rest from reference TRBV28 and TRBJ2-5): DVKVTQSSRYLVKRTGEKVFLECVQDMDHENMFWYRQDPGLGLRLIYFSYDVKMKEKGDIPEGYSVSREKKERFSLILESASTNQTSMYLCASSRHPLSGETQYFGPGTRLLVL.

The sample holds a few counts of this clonotype. J is TRBJ2-4 and V is TRBV5-4; D is perhaps TRBD1 (5 bases). The CDR3 runs to 13 residues. Trimming removed 7 bases at V and 3 bases at J, with 11 bases between. In germline, CDR1 is SGHNT, CDR2 YYREEE (reference sequence). In nucleotides, the CDR3 is TGTGCCAGCGGGGCGAGAGGCAAAAACATTCAGTACTTC. It encodes CASGARGKNIQYF.

This clonotype has a count of ten or more. CDR3 nucleotides: TGCAGTGCTAGTAATACAGGCTCTGGAAACACCATATATTTT. It yields the protein CSASNTGSGNTIYF. V gene TRBV20-1 combines with J gene TRBJ1-3; weak D call: TRBD1 (5 bases). The V end lost 3 bases, the J end lost 0 bases, and 9 bases lay between the germline ends. Germline CDR1 and CDR2: DFQATT and SNEGSKA (reference sequence). This CDR3 is 14 amino acids long.

This rearrangement joins TRBV6-5 to TRBJ2-1; the D is unclear. CDR1 is MNHEY and CDR2 is SVGAGI in the germline V gene. Trimming removed 2 bases at V and 0 bases at J, with 8 bases between. The length of the CDR3 is 15 residues. The CDR3 DNA reads as TGTGCCAGCAGTTACGGACCGGGCTCCTACAATGAGCAGTTCTTC. Translation: CASSYGPGSYNEQFF.

This clonotype was seen more than once but under ten times. The gene calls are TRBV5-1 and TRBJ2-2, with TRBD2 matching 10 bases. The V segment lost 4 bases and the J segment 3 bases; nucleotides outside the gene matches: 3. The CDR3 loop spans 15 amino acids. Germline V gene lookup returns CDR1 SGHRS and CDR2 YFSETQ. For the CDR3, the DNA is TGCGCCAGCAGCACCGGACTAGCGGACACCGGGGAGCTGTTTTTT. It specifies CASSTGLADTGELFF.

Many counts were recorded for this clonotype. The J gene is TRBJ1-3, the V gene TRBV28, with a weak D call TRBD1 (5 bases). This CDR3 has 16 amino acids. Trimming took off 4 bases at V and 2 bases at J, with 15 bases between the two ends. Looked up from germline, CDR1 is MDHEN and CDR2 is SYDVKM. This CDR3 reads CASSSRDGWTGNTIYF. The CDR3 bases are TGTGCCAGCAGTTCCCGGGACGGCTGGACTGGAAACACCATATATTTT.

This clonotype has a handful of counts. The chain carries TRBV20-1 and TRBJ2-1, with 7 nucleotides matching TRBD2. The junction had 11 bases not matched to a gene; V was cut back by 5 bases and J by 10 bases. Germline V gene lookup returns CDR1 DFQATT and CDR2 SNEGSKA (reference sequence). The CDR3 spans 13 residues. The CDR3 loop reads CSAAKEKLAEQFF. CDR3 nucleotide sequence: TGCAGTGCTGCTAAGGAAAAACTAGCGGAGCAGTTCTTC.

This clonotype was recorded at least ten times. The CDR3 DNA sequence: TGTGCCAGCAGCCAAGGAGCTCTCGGCTACACCTTC. Amino acid sequence: CASSQGALGYTF. This rearrangement joins TRBV3-1 to TRBJ1-2; no definite D call. Germline CDR1 reads LGHDT; CDR2 reads YNNKEL (reference sequence). With 1 base removed from V and 8 bases from J, the gap between germline ends came to 8 bases. The length of the CDR3 is 12 residues.

This clonotype was detected ten times or more. This sequence joins TRBV5-1 and TRBJ2-7, with 7 bases that match TRBD1. Trimming cost V 5 bases and J 0 bases; bases outside gene matches: 8. Germline V gives CDR1 SGHRS, CDR2 YFSETQ. The CDR3 is made up of 15 amino acids. Here the CDR3 reads CASSLGTADSYEQYF. The CDR3 nucleotides are TGCGCCAGCAGTTTAGGGACAGCGGACTCCTACGAGCAGTACTTC.

This clonotype has at least ten counts. This chain connects TRBV28 to TRBJ2-3, with 7 bases fitting TRBD2. The V and J ends lost 4 bases and 2 bases, in that order; junction bases with no gene match: 6. This CDR3 has 15 residues. Germline CDR1 MDHEN, CDR2 SYDVKM. This chain's CDR3 is CASSSPLAPTDTQYF. DNA for the CDR3: TGTGCCAGCAGTTCCCCACTAGCGCCCACAGATACGCAGTATTTT.

This clonotype was observed many times. The rearrangement links TRBV7-9 to TRBJ1-5; a possible D gene is TRBD1 (6 bases). Per the germline V gene, CDR1 is SEHNR and CDR2 is FQNEAQ (reference sequence). The V gene lost 5 bases and the J gene lost 4 bases, with 15 bases spanning the gap. The CDR3 contains 15 residues. The CDR3 spells CASSRGGPGNQPQHF. The CDR3 DNA reads TGTGCCAGCAGCCGAGGGGGGCCGGGAAATCAGCCCCAGCATTTT.

This clonotype has ten or more counts. The rearrangement links TRBV6-1 to TRBJ2-2, with a weak D call TRBD1 (6 bases). The germline gives CDR1 MNHNS, CDR2 SASEGT. The CDR3 runs 13 residues. Trimming pared 8 bases from V and 5 bases from J, leaving 12 bases between. The CDR3 is CASRQAVTGELFF. CDR3 sequence (DNA): TGTGCCAGCCGACAGGCTGTGACCGGGGAGCTGTTTTTT.

This clonotype was seen at least ten times. The genes are TRBV9 and TRBJ1-3, with D perhaps matching TRBD1 (6 bases). V lost 3 bases, J lost 4 bases, and 11 bases lay in between. There are 14 residues in the CDR3. CDR1 and CDR2 (germline): SGDLS, YYNGEE. The CDR3 nucleotides read TGTGCCAGCAGCGACAGGGTTGCAGGAAACACCATATATTTT. It yields the protein CASSDRVAGNTIYF.

This clonotype was counted many times. The V and J genes are TRBV18 and TRBJ2-3, with D possibly matching TRBD1 (5 bases). There are 15 residues in the CDR3. Germline V gene lookup returns CDR1 KGHSH and CDR2 LQKENI. The germline V and J ends were trimmed by 3 bases and 2 bases, with 12 bases remaining between them. The CDR3 sequence: CASSPTVSATDTQYF. The CDR3 DNA follows: TGTGCCAGCTCACCGACAGTATCGGCCACAGATACGCAGTATTTT.

This clonotype was seen repeatedly, ten times or more. The chain employs TRBV11-2 and TRBJ2-4; TRBD2 might be the D (6 bases). The V gene lost 5 bases and the J gene lost 4 bases, with 18 bases spanning the gap. CDR1 is SGHAT, CDR2 FQNNGV, per germline. The CDR3 loop spans 16 amino acids. CDR3 nucleotides: TGTGCCAGCAGCCTCCTGGTGGGAGCGGGTAAAAACATTCAGTACTTC. This sequence encodes CASSLLVGAGKNIQYF.

This clonotype was observed many times. The chain joins TRBV7-9 to TRBJ2-1; D perhaps matches TRBD2 (6 bases). This CDR3 has 15 residues. V was cut by 8 bases and J by 1 base, with 15 bases left in between. CDR1 is SEHNR and CDR2 is FQNEAQ in the germline V gene (reference sequence). This chain's CDR3 is CASGPGSVSYNEQFF. CDR3 DNA: TGTGCCAGCGGTCCCGGGAGTGTATCCTACAATGAGCAGTTCTTC.

This clonotype was detected many times. The chain recombines TRBV7-8 with TRBJ2-7; the D gene could be TRBD1 or TRBD2 (5 bases each). V was clipped by 5 bases and J by 1 base, with 15 bases between them. Germline CDR1 reads SGHVS; CDR2 reads FQNEAQ. This CDR3 has 15 amino acids. This CDR3 is CASSGTGTASYEQYF. CDR3 bases: TGTGCCAGCAGCGGTACCGGGACCGCATCCTACGAGCAGTACTTC.

This clonotype appeared many times. This rearrangement joins TRBV11-2 to TRBJ2-1, with D hard to call. The CDR3 extends over 18 amino acids. Between the trimmed V and J ends, which lost 0 bases and 0 bases, there was a span of 15 bases. The V gene's germline CDR1 is SGHAT and CDR2 FQNNGV. The CDR3 DNA sequence: TGTGCCAGCAGCTTAGAGGTTTCCGTACTTAGCTCCTACAATGAGCAGTTCTTC. Its protein product is CASSLEVSVLSSYNEQFF.

This clonotype was counted only a few times. The V and J genes are TRBV18 and TRBJ2-1, with 9 bases identical to TRBD1. Trimming removed 0 bases from V and 5 bases from J; junction bases left unmatched: 5. CDR3 length equals 16 residues. Germline CDR1 reads KGHSH; CDR2 reads LQKENI. CDR3 DNA sequence: TGTGCCAGCTCACCACCGGGGGACAGGGTTAACAATGAGCAGTTCTTC. Translating it yields CASSPPGDRVNNEQFF.

This clonotype was counted only a few times. The chain carries TRBV5-1 and TRBJ2-7; D might be TRBD2 (5 bases). Germline V lookup: CDR1 SGHRS, CDR2 YFSETQ. Trimming took off 5 bases at V and 2 bases at J, with 20 bases between the two ends. CDR3 length: 16 residues. CDR3 region: CASRFVRGRIPYEQYF. CDR3 nucleotides: TGCGCCAGCAGATTCGTTAGAGGGCGGATTCCCTACGAGCAGTACTTC.

This clonotype has at least ten counts. The gene calls are TRBV20-1 and TRBJ2-7, with TRBD1 matching 8 bases. There are 14 residues in the CDR3. With 2 bases clipped from V and 3 bases from J, the junction kept 6 bases outside the gene matches. The germline CDR1 and CDR2 sequences are DFQATT and SNEGSKA (reference sequence). This CDR3 reads CSARSPDRDYEQYF. DNA for the CDR3: TGCAGTGCTAGATCTCCGGACAGGGACTACGAGCAGTACTTC.